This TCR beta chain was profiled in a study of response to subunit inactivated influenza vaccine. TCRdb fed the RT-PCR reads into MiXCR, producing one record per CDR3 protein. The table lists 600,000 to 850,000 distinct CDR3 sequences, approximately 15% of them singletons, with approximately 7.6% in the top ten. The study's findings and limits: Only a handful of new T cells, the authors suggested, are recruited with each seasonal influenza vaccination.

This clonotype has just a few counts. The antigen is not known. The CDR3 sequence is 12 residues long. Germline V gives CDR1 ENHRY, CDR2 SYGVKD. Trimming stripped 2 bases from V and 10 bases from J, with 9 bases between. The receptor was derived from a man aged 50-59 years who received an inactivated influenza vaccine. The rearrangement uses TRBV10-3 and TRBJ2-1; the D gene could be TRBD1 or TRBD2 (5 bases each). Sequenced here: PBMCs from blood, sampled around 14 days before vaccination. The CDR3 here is CAISEVWGEQFF. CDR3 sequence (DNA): TGTGCCATCAGTGAGGTCTGGGGGGAGCAGTTCTTC.